This TCR beta chain derives from a study of CD8+ T cells in alopecia areata. The CDR3 is 18 amino acids. The trim removed 3 bases at V and 0 bases at J, leaving 12 bases unmatched. Germline V gene data show CDR1 as MGHRA and CDR2 as YSYEKL. cDNA prepared by RNA extraction and subsequent reverse transcription served as the template for sequencing. Profiled with immunoSEQ multiplex PCR; TCRdb holds only in-frame clones, not every one. Among over 14,000 clones listed, roughly 61% were seen once. For a few of the biomarker-study patients, the CD4+ cells were further sorted so as to obtain CD25+CD127- cells.

The material sequenced was CD4+ Tregs sorted from blood. This clonotype originated in a human donor with alopecia areata. V and J are TRBV4-1 and TRBJ2-3; TRBD1 matches 7 bases. The CDR3: CASSQTRGDRESTDTQYF. In DNA, the CDR3 is TGCGCCAGCAGCCAGACGAGAGGAGACAGGGAAAGCACAGATACGCAGTATTTT.